The clone carrying this TCR beta chain was recorded at least ten times. Its antigen is currently unknown. These data belong to a study of molecular identifiers for immune sequencing clone quantification. Sorted naive CD8 T cells were those defined as CD8+CD4-CCR7+CD45RA+. General study results and limits: Over 98% of effector molecules, but under 1% in naive cells, were held by clones with more than 20 RNA copies. Single-cell amounts of spiked Jurkat TCR RNA were reportedly detectable among about a million naive cells. Identical TCR molecules sharing a barcode could underestimate highly expanded clone sizes.

TCRdb redid the calling of the PCR reads with MiXCR, one entry per CDR3 protein. The sample holds about 97,000 distinct CDR3 sequences, about 24% seen once. The V end lost 4 bases, the J end lost 2 bases, and 15 bases lay between the germline ends. The CDR3 is made up of 15 amino acids. The germline CDR1 and CDR2 sequences are SGHDN and FVKESK. The source is a human donor in good health. Some libraries in this study had Jurkat cell RNA spiked in. The material sequenced was naive CD8+ T cells from blood, with Jurkat cell RNA spiked in. This sample's subset: FACS-sorted CD8+CD4-CCR7+CD45RA+ naive T cells. This chain links TRBV14 with TRBJ2-7; TRBD2 might be the D (6 bases). CDR3 region: CASSPGLPWAYEQYF. CDR3 sequence (DNA): TGTGCCAGCAGCCCGGGACTCCCGTGGGCCTACGAGCAGTACTTC.